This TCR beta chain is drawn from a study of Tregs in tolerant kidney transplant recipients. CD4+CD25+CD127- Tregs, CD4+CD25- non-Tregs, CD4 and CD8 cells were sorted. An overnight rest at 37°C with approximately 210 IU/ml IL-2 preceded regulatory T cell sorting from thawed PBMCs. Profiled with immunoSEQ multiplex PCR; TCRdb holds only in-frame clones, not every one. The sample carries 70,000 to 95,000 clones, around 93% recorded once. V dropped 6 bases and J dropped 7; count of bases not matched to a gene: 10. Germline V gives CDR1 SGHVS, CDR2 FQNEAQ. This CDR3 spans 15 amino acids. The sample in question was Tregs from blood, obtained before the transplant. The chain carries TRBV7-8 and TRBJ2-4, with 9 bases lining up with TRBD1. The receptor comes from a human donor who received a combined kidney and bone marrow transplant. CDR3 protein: CASSLPGTGLNIQYF. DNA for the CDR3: TGTGCCAGCAGTTTACCCGGGACAGGGTTGAACATTCAGTACTTC. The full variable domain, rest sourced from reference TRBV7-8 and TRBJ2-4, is GAGVSQSPRYKVAKRGQDVALRCDPISGHVSLFWYQQALGQGPEFLTYFQNEAQLDKSGLPSDRFFAERPEGSVSTLKIQRTQQEDSAVYLCASSLPGTGLNIQYFGAGTRLSVL.